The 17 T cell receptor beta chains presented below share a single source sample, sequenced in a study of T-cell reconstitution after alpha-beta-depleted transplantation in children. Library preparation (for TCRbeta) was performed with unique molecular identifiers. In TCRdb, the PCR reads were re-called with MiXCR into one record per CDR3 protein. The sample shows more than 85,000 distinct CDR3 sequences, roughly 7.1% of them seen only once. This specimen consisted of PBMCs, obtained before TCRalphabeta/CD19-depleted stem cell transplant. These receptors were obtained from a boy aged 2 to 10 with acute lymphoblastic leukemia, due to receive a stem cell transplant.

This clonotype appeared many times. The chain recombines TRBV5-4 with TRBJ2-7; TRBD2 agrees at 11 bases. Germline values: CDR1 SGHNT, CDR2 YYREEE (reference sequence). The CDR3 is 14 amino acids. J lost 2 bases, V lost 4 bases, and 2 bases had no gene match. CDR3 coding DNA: TGTGCCAGCAGCCGTAGCGGGGGGGCCTACGAGCAGTACTTC. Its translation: CASSRSGGAYEQYF.

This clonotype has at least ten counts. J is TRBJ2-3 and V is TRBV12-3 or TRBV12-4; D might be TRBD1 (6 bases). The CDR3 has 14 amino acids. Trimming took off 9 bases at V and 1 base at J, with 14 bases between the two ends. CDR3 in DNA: TGTGCCAGTTCAGGGGTGGGGGGCACAGATACGCAGTATTTT. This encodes CASSGVGGTDTQYF.

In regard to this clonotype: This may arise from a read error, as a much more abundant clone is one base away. The CDR3 sequence: CASTEQTGGYGYTF. In nucleotides, the CDR3 is TGCGCCAGCACCGAACAGACAGGGGGCTACGGCTACACCTTC. The chain combines TRBV5-1 with TRBJ1-2; the match to TRBD1 covers 10 bases. The CDR3 extends over 14 amino acids. The J segment lost 8 bases and the V segment lost 6 bases, leaving 10 bases of the junction unmatched. Germline V gene lookup returns CDR1 SGHRS and CDR2 YFSETQ.

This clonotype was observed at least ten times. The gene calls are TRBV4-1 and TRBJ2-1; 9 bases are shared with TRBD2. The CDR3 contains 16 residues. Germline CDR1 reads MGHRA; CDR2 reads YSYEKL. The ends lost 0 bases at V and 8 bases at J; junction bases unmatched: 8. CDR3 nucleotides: TGCGCCAGCAGCCAAGAACCAGCGGGGGGATTCGATGAGCAGTTCTTC. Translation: CASSQEPAGGFDEQFF.

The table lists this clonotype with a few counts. The CDR3 DNA is TGCAGTGCTCCCTTGCCCCACTGGGAGAGGGGCACTGAAGCTTTCTTT. Protein: CSAPLPHWERGTEAFF. This sequence joins TRBV20-1 and TRBJ1-1, with D possibly TRBD1 on 5 matching bases. Trimming cost V 5 bases and J 4 bases, with 23 bases left between them. This CDR3 has 16 amino acids. Germline V gene sequence: CDR1 DFQATT, CDR2 SNEGSKA (reference sequence).

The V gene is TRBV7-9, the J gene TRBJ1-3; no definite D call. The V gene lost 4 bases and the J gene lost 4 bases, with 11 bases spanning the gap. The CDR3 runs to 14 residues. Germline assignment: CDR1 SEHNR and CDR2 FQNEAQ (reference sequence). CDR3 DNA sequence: TGTGCCAGCAGCTACGACACGTCAGGAAACACCATATATTTT. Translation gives CASSYDTSGNTIYF.

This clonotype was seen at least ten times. CDR3 DNA sequence: TGTGCCAGCAGTCCGAAGGGCGTCCGGGGATCACCCCTCCACTTT. It specifies CASSPKGVRGSPLHF. The chain is built from TRBV28 and TRBJ1-6; D gene uncertain. The CDR3 totals 15 residues. Trimming removed 5 bases at V and 10 bases at J, with 18 bases between. Germline V gene data show CDR1 as MDHEN and CDR2 as SYDVKM.

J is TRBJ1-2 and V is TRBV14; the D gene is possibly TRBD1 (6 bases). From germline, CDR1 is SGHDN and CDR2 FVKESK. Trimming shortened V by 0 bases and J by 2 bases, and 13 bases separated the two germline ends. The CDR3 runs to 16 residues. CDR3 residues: CASSQDLGGKNYGYTF. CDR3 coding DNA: TGTGCCAGCAGCCAAGATCTGGGGGGCAAGAACTATGGCTACACCTTC.

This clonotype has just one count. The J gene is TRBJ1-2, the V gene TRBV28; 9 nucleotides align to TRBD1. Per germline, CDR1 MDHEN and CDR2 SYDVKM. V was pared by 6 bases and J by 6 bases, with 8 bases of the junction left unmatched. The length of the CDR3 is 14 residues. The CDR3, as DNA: TGTGCCAGCAGGTCGGACAGGGGATGGGATGGCTACACCTTC. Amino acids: CASRSDRGWDGYTF.

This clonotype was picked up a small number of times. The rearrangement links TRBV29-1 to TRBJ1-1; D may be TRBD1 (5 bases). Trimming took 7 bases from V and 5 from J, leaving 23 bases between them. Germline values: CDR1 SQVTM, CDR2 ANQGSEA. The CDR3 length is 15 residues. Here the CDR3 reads CSGGGFSSLGTEAFF. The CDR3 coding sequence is TGCAGCGGGGGGGGGTTTTCGAGTTTGGGAACTGAAGCTTTCTTT.

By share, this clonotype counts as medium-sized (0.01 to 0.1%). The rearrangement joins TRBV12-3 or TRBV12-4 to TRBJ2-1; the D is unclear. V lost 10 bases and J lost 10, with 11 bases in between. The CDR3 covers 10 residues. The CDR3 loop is CATGYQEQFF. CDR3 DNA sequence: TGTGCCACCGGATACCAGGAGCAGTTCTTC.

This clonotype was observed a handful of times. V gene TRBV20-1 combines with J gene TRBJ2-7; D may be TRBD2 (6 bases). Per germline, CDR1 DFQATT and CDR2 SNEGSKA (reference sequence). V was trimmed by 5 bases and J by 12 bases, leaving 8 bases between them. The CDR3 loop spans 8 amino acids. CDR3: CSAGAGYF. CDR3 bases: TGCAGTGCTGGAGCGGGGTACTTC.

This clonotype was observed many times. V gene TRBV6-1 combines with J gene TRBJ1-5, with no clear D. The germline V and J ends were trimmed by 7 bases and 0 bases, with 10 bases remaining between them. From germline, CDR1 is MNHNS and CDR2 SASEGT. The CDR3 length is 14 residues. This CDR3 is CASTESGSNQPQHF. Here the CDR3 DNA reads TGTGCCAGCACTGAGAGCGGTAGCAATCAGCCCCAGCATTTT.

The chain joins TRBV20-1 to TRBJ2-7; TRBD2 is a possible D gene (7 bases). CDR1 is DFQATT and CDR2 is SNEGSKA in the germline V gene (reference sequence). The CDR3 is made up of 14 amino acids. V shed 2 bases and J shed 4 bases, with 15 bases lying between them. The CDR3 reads CSARRGASPYEQYF. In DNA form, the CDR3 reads TGCAGTGCTAGACGGGGGGCCAGCCCTTACGAGCAGTACTTC.

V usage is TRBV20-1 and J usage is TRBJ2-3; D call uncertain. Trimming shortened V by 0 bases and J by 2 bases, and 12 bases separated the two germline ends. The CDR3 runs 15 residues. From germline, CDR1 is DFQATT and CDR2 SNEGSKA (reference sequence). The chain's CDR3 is CSARDIRLYTDTQYF. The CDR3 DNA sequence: TGCAGTGCTAGAGATATCCGACTGTACACAGATACGCAGTATTTT.

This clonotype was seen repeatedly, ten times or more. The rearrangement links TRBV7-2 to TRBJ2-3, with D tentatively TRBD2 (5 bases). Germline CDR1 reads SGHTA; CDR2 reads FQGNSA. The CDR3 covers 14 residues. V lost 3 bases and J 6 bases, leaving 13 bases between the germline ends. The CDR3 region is CASSFPGVPDTQYF. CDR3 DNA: TGTGCCAGCAGCTTCCCCGGGGTACCCGATACGCAGTATTTT.

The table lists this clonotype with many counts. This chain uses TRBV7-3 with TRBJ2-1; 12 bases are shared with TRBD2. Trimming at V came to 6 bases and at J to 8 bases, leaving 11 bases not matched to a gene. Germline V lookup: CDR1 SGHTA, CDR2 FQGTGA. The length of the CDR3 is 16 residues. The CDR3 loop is CASSSSGGAYGDEQFF. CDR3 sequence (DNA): TGTGCCAGCAGTTCTAGCGGGGGGGCCTATGGAGATGAGCAGTTCTTC.